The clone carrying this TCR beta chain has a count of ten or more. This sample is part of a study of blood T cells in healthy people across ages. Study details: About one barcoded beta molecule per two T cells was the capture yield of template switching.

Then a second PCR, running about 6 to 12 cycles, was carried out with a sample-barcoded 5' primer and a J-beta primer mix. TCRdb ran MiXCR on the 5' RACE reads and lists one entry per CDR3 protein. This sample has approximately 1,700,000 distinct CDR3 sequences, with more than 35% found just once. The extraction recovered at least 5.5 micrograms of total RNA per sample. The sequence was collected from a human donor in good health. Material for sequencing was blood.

The CDR3 sequence: CSAKTSGPDTQYF. CDR3 sequence (DNA): TGCAGTGCCAAGACTAGTGGCCCAGATACGCAGTATTTT. The genes are TRBV20-1 and TRBJ2-3; possibly TRBD2 for D (6 bases). This CDR3 spans 13 amino acids. Germline CDR1 is DFQATT and CDR2 is SNEGSKA (reference sequence). Trimming removed 6 bases at V and 4 bases at J, with 14 bases between.